The rows below give T cell receptor beta chains drawn from one sample of a study of CD8+ T cells in alopecia areata. Profiling relied on immunoSEQ multiplex PCR, and the TCRdb table lists in-frame clones only, not all of them. In the table there are approximately 300,000 clones, roughly 60% of which are singletons. The input for sequencing was CD4+ T cells sorted from blood, taken at week 24, from a patient treated with tofacitinib. The source of these receptors is a human donor with alopecia areata. Both conserved end residues are part of each CDR3. A D gene is named only where the DNA matches it firmly.

J gene | D gene | V gene | CDR3 protein | CDR3 DNA
TRBJ2-1 | NA | TRBV30 | CAWSGLATLSSYNEQFF | TGTGCCTGGAGTGGGCTAGCTACTCTAAGCTCCTACAATGAGCAGTTCTTC
TRBJ2-2 | TRBD2 | TRBV15 | CATSRERGGPGELFF | TGTGCCACCAGCAGAGAGCGGGGGGGCCCCGGGGAGCTGTTTTTT
TRBJ2-1 | NA | TRBV29-1 | CSVVTGSAYNEQFF | TGCAGCGTTGTAACAGGGTCTGCCTACAATGAGCAGTTCTTC
TRBJ1-6 | TRBD1 | TRBV6-6 | CASSRDRDSYNSPLHF | TGTGCCAGCAGCAGGGACAGGGACTCCTATAATTCACCCCTCCACTTT
TRBJ2-1 | NA | TRBV5-1 | CASSLGFYNEQFF | TGCGCCAGCAGCTTGGGATTCTACAATGAGCAGTTCTTC
TRBJ2-7 | NA | TRBV19 | CASSNSGLARGEQYF | TGTGCCAGTAGTAATTCTGGCCTAGCAAGGGGCGAGCAGTACTTC
TRBJ1-1 | NA | TRBV7-9 | CASSSPPGHQNTEAFF | TGTGCCAGCAGCTCTCCCCCGGGACACCAGAACACTGAAGCTTTCTTT
TRBJ1-1 | NA | TRBV5-1 | CASTGHTEAFF | TGCGCCAGCACCGGACATACTGAAGCTTTCTTT
TRBJ1-6 | NA | TRBV4-2 | CASSQVVGGSSYNSPLHF | TGTGCCAGCAGCCAAGTTGTTGGAGGGAGCTCCTATAATTCACCCCTCCACTTT
TRBJ2-5 | NA | TRBV7-3 | CASSRLGGETQYF | TGTGCCAGCAGCCGACTAGGGGGGGAGACCCAGTACTTC
TRBJ1-2 | NA | TRBV9 | CASTGPQYGYTF | TGTGCCAGCACCGGGCCCCAGTATGGCTACACCTTC
TRBJ2-7 | NA | TRBV30 | CAWSVRTSYEQYF | TGTGCCTGGAGTGTACGAACTTCCTACGAGCAGTACTTC
TRBJ2-2 | NA | TRBV15 | CATSRAQGRNTGELFF | TGTGCCACCAGCAGAGCGCAGGGAAGGAACACCGGGGAGCTGTTTTTT
TRBJ2-2 | NA | TRBV2 | CASSDGWAEAGELFF | TGTGCCAGCAGTGATGGTTGGGCAGAGGCCGGGGAGCTGTTTTTT
TRBJ2-5 | NA | TRBV2 | CASSAHGTQYF | TGTGCCAGCAGTGCCCATGGGACCCAGTACTTC